Below, one T cell receptor (beta chain) is given with its context. The data were taken from a study of blood T cell repertoires in COVID-19. At the level of the study: PBMCs, B-cell-depleted T cells, or T cells provided the cDNA or gDNA that made up the material.

Clones were sequenced by immunoSEQ multiplex PCR, and TCRdb holds only the in-frame ones, with some missing. The repertoire has more than 150,000 clones, around 85% of them found once; the top ten carry roughly 8.2%. The sample comprised peripheral blood. The sequence was obtained from a man between 60 and 70 years old with acute or convalescent COVID-19.

The CDR3 nucleotides are TGTGCCAGCAGCCAAAAACAGGGTGGCACCGGGGAGCTGTTTTTT. This translates into CASSQKQGGTGELFF. The rearrangement uses TRBV3-1 (or the pseudogene TRBV3-2) and TRBJ2-2; possibly TRBD1 for D (6 bases). CDR1 LGHDT and CDR2 YNNKEL come from the germline V gene (reference sequence). Trimming pared 2 bases from V and 4 bases from J, leaving 11 bases between. The CDR3 loop spans 15 amino acids.